These T cell receptor beta chains were read from a single sample in a study of blood T cell repertoires in COVID-19. The protocol was immunoSEQ multiplex PCR, while the TCRdb copy is restricted to in-frame clones and leaves out a portion. The data show about 320,000 clones, 90% seen once. The specimen was PBMCs or T cells enriched from blood (not recorded which). The origin of the receptors is a man between 60 and 75 years old who had recovered from COVID-19. Both conserved end residues are part of each CDR3. Fields, in order: D gene, J gene, clone size, V gene, CDR3 protein, CDR3 DNA. D genes are given only for firm matches. Rows give clone size only sometimes, using once, few, many, or a class for an expanded clone.

>TRBD1|TRBJ1-2|.|TRBV6-5
CASSDRGFSYGYTF
TGTGCCAGCAGCGACAGGGGATTTAGCTATGGCTACACCTTC
>.|TRBJ1-1|.|TRBV7-6
CASSLGPDTEAFF
TGTGCCAGCAGCTTAGGCCCGGACACTGAAGCTTTCTTT
>.|TRBJ2-5|.|TRBV4-1
CASSQVSISARGRETQYF
TGCGCCAGCAGCCAAGTGTCGATATCGGCGCGGGGCCGAGAGACCCAGTACTTC
>TRBD2|TRBJ2-1|.|TRBV14
CASSYGLAGPGSYNEQFF
TGTGCCAGCAGCTATGGACTAGCGGGACCAGGGTCCTACAATGAGCAGTTCTTC
>.|TRBJ1-2|once|TRBV3-1/TRBV3-2
CASSQGMGRSYTF
TGTGCCAGCAGCCAAGGAATGGGGAGAAGCTACACCTTC
>TRBD2|TRBJ2-1|.|TRBV4-1
CASSQRLAGGGFFEQFF
TGCGCCAGCAGCCAGCGACTAGCGGGAGGGGGGTTTTTCGAGCAGTTCTTC
>.|TRBJ1-3|.|TRBV14
CASSQGSPRNTIYF
TGTGCCAGCAGCCAAGGGAGCCCTCGAAACACCATATATTTT
>.|TRBJ1-1|.|TRBV9
CASSVAVYSEAFF
TGTGCCAGCAGCGTAGCGGTGTACTCTGAAGCTTTCTTT
>.|TRBJ1-1|once|TRBV12-3/TRBV12-4
CASSLRRGAEAFF
TGTGCCAGCAGCCTTAGGAGGGGAGCTGAAGCTTTCTTT
>TRBD2|TRBJ2-1|.|TRBV4-1
CASSQGRLAGTYSYNEQFF
TGCGCCAGCAGCCAAGGGCGCCTAGCGGGGACCTACTCCTACAATGAGCAGTTCTTC
>TRBD2|TRBJ2-3|once|TRBV13
CASSSSGGTDTQYF
TGTGCCAGCAGCTCTAGCGGGGGCACAGATACGCAGTATTTT
>TRBD2|TRBJ2-3|.|TRBV9
CASSVVAGGPGTDTQYF
TGTGCCAGCAGCGTAGTAGCGGGGGGGCCTGGCACAGATACGCAGTATTTT
>.|TRBJ1-2|.|TRBV3-1/TRBV3-2
CASSQELLSSAIGYTF
TGTGCCAGCAGCCAAGAGTTATTAAGTTCCGCGATTGGCTACACCTTC
>TRBD1|TRBJ1-2|once|TRBV6-1
CASSDIAGGNYGYTF
TGTGCCAGCAGTGATATTGCAGGGGGCAACTATGGCTACACCTTC
>.|TRBJ2-3|.|TRBV11-3
CASATGGTDTQYF
TGTGCCAGCGCCACCGGGGGTACAGATACGCAGTATTTT
>TRBD1|TRBJ2-7|.|TRBV5-4
CASRPRDSYEQYF
TGTGCCAGCAGACCCCGGGACAGCTACGAGCAGTACTTC
>.|TRBJ2-3|once|TRBV3-1/TRBV3-2
CASSQGRLVITDTQYF
TGTGCCAGCAGCCAAGGGCGGCTAGTGATCACAGATACGCAGTATTTT
>TRBD1|TRBJ1-5|once|TRBV7-2
CASSPGTGRVSNQPQHF
TGTGCCAGCAGCCCAGGGACAGGGCGGGTTAGCAATCAGCCCCAGCATTTT
>TRBD1|TRBJ1-1|.|TRBV11-2
CASRQGNTEAFF
TGTGCCAGCCGACAGGGGAACACTGAAGCTTTCTTT
>TRBD2|TRBJ2-1|.|TRBV18
CASSPPPGAGVNNEQFF
TGTGCCAGCTCACCGCCCCCAGGAGCGGGAGTTAACAATGAGCAGTTCTTC
>.|TRBJ1-1|.|TRBV3-1/TRBV3-2
CASSQAQGGVGEAFF
TGTGCCAGCAGCCAAGCTCAGGGTGGGGTAGGTGAAGCTTTCTTT
>.|TRBJ1-2|.|TRBV25-1
CASSNGRTPNYGYTF
TGTGCCAGCAGTAACGGGCGGACTCCGAACTATGGCTACACCTTC
>.|TRBJ2-4|.|TRBV19
CASSPPPQPGVALAKNIQYF
TGTGCCAGTAGTCCGCCCCCGCAGCCGGGGGTTGCCCTAGCCAAAAACATTCAGTACTTC
>.|TRBJ1-2|few|TRBV10-3
CANSDSVAGYTF
TGTGCCAACTCGGACAGCGTTGCTGGCTACACCTTC